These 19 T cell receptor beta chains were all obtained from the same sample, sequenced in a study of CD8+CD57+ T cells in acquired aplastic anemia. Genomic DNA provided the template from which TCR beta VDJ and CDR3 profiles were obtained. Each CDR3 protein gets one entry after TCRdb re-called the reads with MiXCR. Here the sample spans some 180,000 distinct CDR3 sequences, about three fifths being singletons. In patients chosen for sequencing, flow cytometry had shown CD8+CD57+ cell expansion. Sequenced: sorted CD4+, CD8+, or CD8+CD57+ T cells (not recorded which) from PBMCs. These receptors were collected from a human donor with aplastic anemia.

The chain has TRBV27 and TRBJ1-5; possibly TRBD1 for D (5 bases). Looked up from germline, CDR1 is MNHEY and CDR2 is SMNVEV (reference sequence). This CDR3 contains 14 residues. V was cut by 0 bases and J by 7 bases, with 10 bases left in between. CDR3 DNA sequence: TGTGCCAGCAGTTTATCGATGGGGGTACAGCCCCAGCATTTT. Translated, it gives CASSLSMGVQPQHF.

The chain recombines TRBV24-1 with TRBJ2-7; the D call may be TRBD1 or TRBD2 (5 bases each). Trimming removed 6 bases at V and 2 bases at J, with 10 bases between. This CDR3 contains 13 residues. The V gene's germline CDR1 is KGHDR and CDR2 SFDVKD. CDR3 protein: CATSTGRPYEQYF. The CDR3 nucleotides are TGTGCCACCAGTACGGGACGGCCCTACGAGCAGTACTTC.

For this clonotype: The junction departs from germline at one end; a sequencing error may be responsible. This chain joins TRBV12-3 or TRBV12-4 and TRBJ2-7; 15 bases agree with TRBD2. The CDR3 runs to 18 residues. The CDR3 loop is CATSDPGLAGGPSHEQYF. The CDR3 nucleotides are TGTGCCACCAGTGATCCAGGACTAGCGGGAGGGCCGTCCCACGAGCAGTACTTC.

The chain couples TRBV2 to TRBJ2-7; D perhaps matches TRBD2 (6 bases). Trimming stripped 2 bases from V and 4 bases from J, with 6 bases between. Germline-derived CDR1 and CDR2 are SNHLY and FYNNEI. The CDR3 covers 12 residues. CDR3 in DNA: TGTGCCAGCAGTGAACGGGAGTACGAGCAGTACTTC. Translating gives CASSEREYEQYF.

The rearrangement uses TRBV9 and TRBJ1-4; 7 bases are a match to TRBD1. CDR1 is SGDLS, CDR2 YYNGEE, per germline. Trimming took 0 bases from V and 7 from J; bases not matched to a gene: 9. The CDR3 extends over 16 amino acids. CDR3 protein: CASSVGSWAGGEKLFF. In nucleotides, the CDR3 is TGTGCCAGCAGCGTAGGTTCATGGGCAGGGGGTGAAAAACTGTTTTTT.

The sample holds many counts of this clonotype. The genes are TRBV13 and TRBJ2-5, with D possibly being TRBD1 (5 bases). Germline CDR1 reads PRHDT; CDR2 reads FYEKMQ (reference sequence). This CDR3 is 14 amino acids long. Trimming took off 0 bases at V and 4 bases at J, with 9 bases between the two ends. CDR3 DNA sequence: TGTGCCAGCAGCTTAGGGACAGCCGGAGAGACCCAGTACTTC. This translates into CASSLGTAGETQYF. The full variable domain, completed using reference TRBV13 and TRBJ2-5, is AAGVIQSPRHLIKEKRETATLKCYPIPRHDTVYWYQQGPGQDPQFLISFYEKMQSDKGSIPDRFSAQQFSDYHSELNMSSLELGDSALYFCASSLGTAGETQYFGPGTRLLVL.

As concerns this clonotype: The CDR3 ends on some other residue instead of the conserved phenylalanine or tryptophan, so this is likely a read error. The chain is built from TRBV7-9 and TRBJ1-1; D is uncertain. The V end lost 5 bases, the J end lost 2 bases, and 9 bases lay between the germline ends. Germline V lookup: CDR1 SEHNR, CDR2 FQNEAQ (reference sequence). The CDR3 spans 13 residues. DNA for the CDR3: TGTGCCAGCAGCGACGACCCCAACACTGAAGCTTTCCTT. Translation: CASSDDPNTEAFL.

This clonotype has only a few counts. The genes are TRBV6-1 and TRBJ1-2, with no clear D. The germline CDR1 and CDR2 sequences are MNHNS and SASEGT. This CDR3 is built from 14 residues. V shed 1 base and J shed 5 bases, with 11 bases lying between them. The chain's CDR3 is CASSEGQGLYGYTF. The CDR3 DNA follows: TGTGCCAGCAGTGAAGGCCAAGGGCTATATGGCTACACCTTC.

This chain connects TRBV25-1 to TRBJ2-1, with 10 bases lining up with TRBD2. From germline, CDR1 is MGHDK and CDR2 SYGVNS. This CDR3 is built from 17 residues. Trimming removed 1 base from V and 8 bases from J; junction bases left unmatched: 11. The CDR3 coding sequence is TGTGCCAGCAGTGAATCCTTGGGGCTAGCGGGAGTCGATGAGCAGTTCTTC. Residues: CASSESLGLAGVDEQFF.

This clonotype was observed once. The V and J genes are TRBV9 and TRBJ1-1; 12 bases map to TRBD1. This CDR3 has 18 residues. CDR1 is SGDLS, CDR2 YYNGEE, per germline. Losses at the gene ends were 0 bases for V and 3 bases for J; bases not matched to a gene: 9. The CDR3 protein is CASSVESGTGGEDTEAFF. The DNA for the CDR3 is TGTGCCAGCAGCGTAGAATCCGGGACAGGGGGCGAGGACACTGAAGCTTTCTTT. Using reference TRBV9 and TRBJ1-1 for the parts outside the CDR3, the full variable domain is DSGVTQTPKHLITATGQRVTLRCSPRSGDLSVYWYQQSLDQGLQFLIQYYNGEERAKGNILERFSAQQFPDLHSELNLSSLELGDSALYFCASSVESGTGGEDTEAFFGQGTRLTVV.

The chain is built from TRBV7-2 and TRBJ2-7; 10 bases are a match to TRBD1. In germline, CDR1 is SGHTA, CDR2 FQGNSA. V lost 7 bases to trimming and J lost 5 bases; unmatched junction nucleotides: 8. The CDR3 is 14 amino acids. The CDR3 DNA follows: TGTGCCAGCATCTTGGGACAGGGGAGCGACGAGCAGTACTTC. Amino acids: CASILGQGSDEQYF.

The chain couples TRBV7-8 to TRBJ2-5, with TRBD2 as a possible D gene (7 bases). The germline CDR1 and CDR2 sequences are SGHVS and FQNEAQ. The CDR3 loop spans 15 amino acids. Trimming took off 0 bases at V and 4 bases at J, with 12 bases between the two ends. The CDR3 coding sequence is TGTGCCAGCAGCTTAGCGGGGGGGCAGAGAGAGACCCAGTACTTC. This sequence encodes CASSLAGGQRETQYF.

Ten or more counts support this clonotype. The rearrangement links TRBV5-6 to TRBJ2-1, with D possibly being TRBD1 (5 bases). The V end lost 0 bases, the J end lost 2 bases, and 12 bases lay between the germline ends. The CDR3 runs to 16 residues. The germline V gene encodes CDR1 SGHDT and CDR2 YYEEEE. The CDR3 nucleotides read TGTGCCAGCAGCTTGGAGGGGCCCATTCCCTACAATGAGCAGTTCTTC. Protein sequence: CASSLEGPIPYNEQFF. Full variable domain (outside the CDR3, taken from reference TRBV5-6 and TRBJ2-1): DAGVTQSPTHLIKTRGQQVTLRCSPKSGHDTVSWYQQALGQGPQFIFQYYEEEERQRGNFPDRFSGHQFPNYSSELNVNALLLGDSALYLCASSLEGPIPYNEQFFGPGTRLTVL.

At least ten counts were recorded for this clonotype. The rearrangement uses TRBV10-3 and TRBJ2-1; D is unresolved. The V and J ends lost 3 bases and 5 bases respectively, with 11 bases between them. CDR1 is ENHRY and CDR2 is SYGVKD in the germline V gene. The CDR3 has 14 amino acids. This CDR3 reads CAISDGENHNEQFF. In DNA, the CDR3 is TGTGCCATCAGTGATGGTGAGAACCACAATGAGCAGTTCTTC.

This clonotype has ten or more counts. The CDR3 DNA reads TGTGCTAGTGGTTGGACTAGCGAAGCCGGGGAGCTGTTTTTT. Protein sequence: CASGWTSEAGELFF. The chain combines TRBV12-5 with TRBJ2-2, with 9 bases aligning to TRBD2. With 4 bases clipped from V and 6 bases from J, the junction kept 3 bases outside the gene matches. This CDR3 has 14 amino acids. Germline-derived CDR1 and CDR2 are LGHNT and FRNRAP.

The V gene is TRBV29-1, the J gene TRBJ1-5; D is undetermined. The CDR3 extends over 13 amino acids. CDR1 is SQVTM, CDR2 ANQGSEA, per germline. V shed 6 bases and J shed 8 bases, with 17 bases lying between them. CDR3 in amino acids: CSVRTAEGEPQHF. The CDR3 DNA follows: TGCAGCGTCAGGACGGCCGAGGGAGAGCCCCAGCATTTT. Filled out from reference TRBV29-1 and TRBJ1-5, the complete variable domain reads SAVISQKPSRDICQRGTSLTIQCQVDSQVTMMFWYRQQPGQSLTLIATANQGSEATYESGFVIDKFPISRPNLTFSTLTVSNMSPEDSSIYLCSVRTAEGEPQHFGDGTRLSIL.

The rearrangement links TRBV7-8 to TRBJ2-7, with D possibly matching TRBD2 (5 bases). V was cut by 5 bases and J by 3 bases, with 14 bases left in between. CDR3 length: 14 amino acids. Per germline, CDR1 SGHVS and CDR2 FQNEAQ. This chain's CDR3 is CASSPASSLYEQYF. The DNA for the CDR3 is TGTGCCAGCAGCCCAGCTAGCAGTCTCTACGAGCAGTACTTC.

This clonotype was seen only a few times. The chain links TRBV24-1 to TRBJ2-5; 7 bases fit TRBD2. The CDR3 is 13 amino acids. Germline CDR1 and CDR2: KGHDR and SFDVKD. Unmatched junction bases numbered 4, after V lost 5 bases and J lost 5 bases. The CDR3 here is CATSAGGWETQYF. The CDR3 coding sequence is TGTGCCACCAGTGCGGGGGGTTGGGAGACCCAGTACTTC.

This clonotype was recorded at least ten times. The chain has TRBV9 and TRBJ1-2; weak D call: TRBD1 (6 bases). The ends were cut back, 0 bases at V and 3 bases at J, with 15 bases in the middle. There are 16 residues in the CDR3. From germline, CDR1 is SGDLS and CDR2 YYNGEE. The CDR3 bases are TGTGCCAGCAGCGTAGATTATCGACAGGCATACTATGGCTACACCTTC. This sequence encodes CASSVDYRQAYYGYTF.